The present T cell receptor beta chain was sequenced within a study of shared clonotypes between healthy human individuals. Study findings and constraints: Few donors limited the genetic and exposure-history diversity represented. Sequencing depth was expected to affect clonotype sharing among donors.

The CD4+ fraction was divided into a CD45RA+ naive subset and a CD45RA-negative memory subset. Worth noting for this clone: Antigen specificity is unknown.

Source study methods: Junction-only sequences produced by ImmunoSEQ had no quality scores, so filtering differed. Profiling relied on immunoSEQ multiplex PCR, and the TCRdb table lists in-frame clones only, not all of them. The V and J calls and clone size were taken over from that table, and D and trimming were inferred from the DNA. The repertoire holds 2,500,000 or so clones, with 85% to 95% as singletons. The length of the CDR3 is 17 residues. Germline CDR1 SGHNT, CDR2 YENEEA. V was cut by 1 base and J by 4 bases, with 19 bases left in between. This clonotype originated in a man younger than 35 in good health. The chain carries TRBV11-3 and TRBJ1-2, with D uncertain. Sequencing was performed on naive CD4+ T cells sorted from blood. Described subset: CD45RA+ positively selected. CDR3 coding DNA: TGTGCCAGCAGCTTAGTTCCACTCCACGGACGGTGCTATGGCTACACCTTC. Encoded protein: CASSLVPLHGRCYGYTF.